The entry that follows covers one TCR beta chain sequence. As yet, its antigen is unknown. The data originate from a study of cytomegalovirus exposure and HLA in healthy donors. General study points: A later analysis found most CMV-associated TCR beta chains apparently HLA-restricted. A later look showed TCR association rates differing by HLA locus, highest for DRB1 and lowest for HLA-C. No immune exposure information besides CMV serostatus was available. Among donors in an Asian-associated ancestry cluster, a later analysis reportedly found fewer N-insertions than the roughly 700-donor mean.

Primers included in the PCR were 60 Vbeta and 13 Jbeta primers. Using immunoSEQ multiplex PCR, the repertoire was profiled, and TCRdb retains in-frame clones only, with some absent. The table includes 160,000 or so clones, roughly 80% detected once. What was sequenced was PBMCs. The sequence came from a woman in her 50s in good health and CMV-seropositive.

Here the CDR3 reads CASSETGSDKKLFF. In DNA form, the CDR3 reads TGTGCCAGCAGTGAAACCGGGAGCGACAAAAAACTGTTTTTT. The chain carries TRBV2 and TRBJ1-4; D remains ambiguous. Germline V gene sequence: CDR1 SNHLY, CDR2 FYNNEI. V was pared by 2 bases and J by 9 bases, with 13 bases between. The CDR3 has 14 amino acids.